The 7 T cell receptor beta chains given below trace back to one sample, sequenced in a study of beta chain features in type 1 diabetes. Sequenced material consisted of expressed TCRB transcripts (all of the isolated RNA was reverse transcribed). Measured with immunoSEQ multiplex PCR; TCRdb has only the in-frame clones, and not every one. The profile shows 250,000 to 350,000 clones, 14% of them singletons. Input material: central memory CD4+ T cells from blood. The receptors originated from a man under 40 in good health.

This clone was picked up many times. The rearrangement uses TRBV7-9 and TRBJ2-1; D not resolved. Trimming cost V 5 bases and J 8 bases, with 10 bases left between them. CDR1 SEHNR and CDR2 FQNEAQ come from the germline V gene (reference sequence). The CDR3 has 12 amino acids. The CDR3 coding sequence is TGTGCCAGCAGCCAGGATGGTTATGAGCAGTTCTTC. Encoded protein: CASSQDGYEQFF.

The V gene is TRBV10-3, the J gene TRBJ1-1, with TRBD1 as a possible D gene (5 bases). CDR3 length equals 15 residues. Germline loops: CDR1 ENHRY, CDR2 SYGVKD. Trimming removed 2 bases at V and 6 bases at J, with 16 bases between. CDR3 sequence (DNA): TGTGCCATCAGTGAGGTTTCCTCTGGGGGGGCTGAAGCTTTCTTT. This codes for CAISEVSSGGAEAFF.

The chain uses TRBV5-6 and TRBJ2-2; 8 bases fit TRBD2. V shed 4 bases, J shed 4 bases, and the junction held 12 bases outside the gene matches. The CDR3 has 17 residues. Germline-derived CDR1 and CDR2 are SGHDT and YYEEEE. The CDR3 sequence is CASSLNPGTSITGELFF. CDR3 nucleotide sequence: TGTGCCAGCAGCCTAAATCCGGGGACTAGTATCACCGGGGAGCTGTTTTTT.

The CDR3 DNA is TGCGCCAGCAGCCCGCAACCACCGGGACAGGGTTATGAGCAGTTCTTC. This translates into CASSPQPPGQGYEQFF. The chain carries TRBV5-1 and TRBJ2-1; 9 nucleotides match TRBD1. The CDR3 is 16 residues long. Unmatched junction bases numbered 13, after V lost 4 bases and J lost 8 bases. Germline CDR1 reads SGHRS; CDR2 reads YFSETQ.

The gene calls are TRBV5-1 and TRBJ2-3; TRBD2 agrees at 9 bases. V was clipped by 4 bases and J by 2 bases; unmatched bases: 8. The CDR3 runs to 16 residues. Germline loops: CDR1 SGHRS, CDR2 YFSETQ. CDR3 sequence: CASSPLAGLTTDTQYF. CDR3 nucleotide sequence: TGCGCCAGCAGCCCTCTAGCGGGGTTAACCACAGATACGCAGTATTTT.

This clone was seen at least ten times. This sequence joins TRBV23-1 and TRBJ1-2, with D unclear. TRBV23-1 carries the ORF label, with uncertain function. Trimming left V 0 bases short and J 4 bases short, with 12 bases between. This CDR3 is 15 amino acids long. This chain's CDR3 is CASSQSPHGSYGYTF. CDR3 coding DNA: TGCGCCAGCAGTCAATCGCCACATGGCAGCTATGGCTACACCTTC.

Only a few counts were recorded for this clone. CDR3 in amino acids: CASSPALANSPLHF. The CDR3 bases are TGTGCCAGCAGTCCCGCCTTGGCTAATTCACCCCTCCACTTT. This chain joins TRBV6-5 and TRBJ1-6; unclear D gene. The ends were cut back, 5 bases at V and 6 bases at J, with 11 bases in the middle. Germline lookup yields CDR1 MNHEY and CDR2 SVGAGI. This CDR3 contains 14 residues.